This T cell receptor beta chain was captured in a study of T-cell reconstitution after alpha-beta-depleted transplantation in children. The CDR3 is made up of 17 amino acids. Per germline, CDR1 MNHEY and CDR2 SMNVEV (reference sequence). With 5 bases clipped from V and 7 bases from J, the junction kept 15 bases outside the gene matches. As it was prepared, the TCRbeta library received unique molecular identifiers. TCRdb re-called the PCR reads through MiXCR, storing one row per CDR3 protein. The repertoire includes 490,000 or so distinct CDR3 sequences, 9.5% to 15% of them detected once, and around 5.8% sits in the top ten. This clonotype occurred a few times.

This sample comprised PBMCs from the stem cell graft donor, obtained from the stem cell graft. The clonotype originates from a human donor who donated a stem cell graft to a child with combined immunodeficiency. The chain employs TRBV27 and TRBJ2-1; 9 bases agree with TRBD2. Written as DNA, the CDR3 is TGTGCCAGCAGTCTTGGGTTAAGGCTAGCGGGGAAAAATGAGCAGTTCTTC. Translating gives CASSLGLRLAGKNEQFF.